There are many counts of the clone carrying this TCR beta chain. Its matching antigen is unknown. V lost 5 bases to trimming and J lost 4 bases, with 25 bases between them. Germline loops: CDR1 SGHDT, CDR2 YYEEEE. The CDR3 is 17 amino acids. This entry is derived from a study of T cells after yellow fever vaccination. Across the whole study: The SMART-Seq v4 Ultra Low Input method served to prepare the low-cell-number fractions. General study findings and limits: The study re-detected most primary-vaccination clones after the booster (nearly 97% CD4, roughly 85% CD8). The CD4 and CD8 compartments had a small share of their clonotypes in common.

Template switching with 5'RACE generated the TCR cDNA and added a universal primer site and UMIs. MiXCR, applied by TCRdb to the 5' RACE reads, yields one record per CDR3 protein. In the table there are a few hundred thousand distinct CDR3 sequences, 6.9% of which are singletons. The sequence was collected from a man aged 30-40 years who received the YFV17D yellow fever vaccine. The sample was CD4+ T cells sorted from PBMCs, taken 15 days after the yellow fever booster vaccination. J is TRBJ2-7 and V is TRBV5-6; maybe TRBD2 (5 bases). DNA for the CDR3: TGTGCCAGCAGTCCGGGCTTTCGAGGGCGCCCGACTTACGAGCAGTACTTC. Protein product: CASSPGFRGRPTYEQYF.